This T cell receptor (beta chain) was found in a study of CD8+ T cells in alopecia areata. For the study at large: Tofacitinib exposure lasted 6 to 18 months, followed by 6 months off drug. Severity scoring for treated patients was based on the percentage of affected scalp area.

CDR3 length: 13 residues. Per germline, CDR1 SGHAT and CDR2 FQNNGV. V was trimmed by 1 base and J by 5 bases, leaving 8 bases between them. General observations from the study: More clonal than normal scalp was lesional scalp, particularly alopecia totalis/universalis. Whereas mice showed it more clearly, TCR sharing across patients was murkier, possibly because of HLA.

Isolated RNA was reverse transcribed into cDNA used as the sequencing template. The repertoire was sequenced with immunoSEQ multiplex PCR; TCRdb's copy has only in-frame clones and lacks some. The table records 190,000 or so clones, around 56% of them present only once. As to this clone: Its antigen remains unknown.

Regarding treatment: oral pan-JAK inhibitor, 5-10 mg twice daily. The TCR sequence derives from a human donor with alopecia areata. Material: CD4+ T cells sorted from blood, obtained at week 4, from a patient treated with tofacitinib. V usage is TRBV11-2 and J usage is TRBJ2-5; D unclear. The CDR3 region is CASSLVSDETQYF. For the CDR3, the DNA is TGTGCCAGCAGCTTAGTCTCGGACGAGACCCAGTACTTC. The whole variable domain, remainder taken from reference TRBV11-2 and TRBJ2-5, is EAGVAQSPRYKIIEKRQSVAFWCNPISGHATLYWYQQILGQGPKLLIQFQNNGVVDDSQLPKDRFSAERLKGVDSTLKIQPAKLEDSAVYLCASSLVSDETQYFGPGTRLLVL.